Listed below are T cell receptor beta chains from one sample, sequenced in a study of T cell changes during pregnancy in multiple sclerosis. The protocol was immunoSEQ multiplex PCR, while the TCRdb copy is restricted to in-frame clones and leaves out a portion. The repertoire consists of about 42,000 clones, with 80% to 90% occurring once and the leading ten covering 0.64%. The source was CD4+ T cells from peripheral blood mononuclear cells, collected before pregnancy. The receptor set was obtained from a female donor with multiple sclerosis, enrolled in a pregnancy study. Each CDR3 is given with its conserved first and last residue. D genes are given only for firm matches. The listing skips clone size in some rows; elsewhere it reads once, few, many or a size class.

clone size	V gene	J gene	D gene	CDR3 DNA	CDR3 protein
-	TRBV5-1	TRBJ2-3	TRBD2	TGCGCCAGCAGCTCGTTACTAGCGGGGGGTGATACGCAGTATTTT	CASSSLLAGGDTQYF
-	TRBV11-2	TRBJ2-7	TRBD2	TGTGCCAGCAGCATCGGGACTAGCGGGGGGGCCTACGAGCAGTACTTC	CASSIGTSGGAYEQYF
-	TRBV29-1	TRBJ2-7	TRBD1	TGCAGCGTTAGGGACAGGATTGAGTCCTACGAGCAGTACTTC	CSVRDRIESYEQYF
-	TRBV7-2	TRBJ2-1	TRBD2	TGTGCCAGCAGCTTAGTGGGGGGGGACAATGAGCAGTTCTTC	CASSLVGGDNEQFF
-	TRBV7-9	TRBJ1-2	-	TGTGCCAGCAGCATCGTCCCGGGACACTTCTATGGCTACACCTTC	CASSIVPGHFYGYTF
-	TRBV18	TRBJ2-7	-	TGTGCCAGCTCAATAGCGGTTCAGACCTACGAGCAGTACTTC	CASSIAVQTYEQYF
-	TRBV19	TRBJ1-1	-	TGTGCCAGTAGTATGCCGGCAGGGGTATACACTGAAGCTTTCTTT	CASSMPAGVYTEAFF
-	TRBV7-9	TRBJ2-4	-	TGTGCCAGCAGCCAAGAGAACATTCAGTACTTC	CASSQENIQYF
-	TRBV5-1	TRBJ2-7	TRBD1	TGCGCCAGCAGCTTAATGGGGACAGGAGATTGGGAGCAGTACTTC	CASSLMGTGDWEQYF
-	TRBV6-1	TRBJ1-6	TRBD1	TGTGCCAGCAGTGACTGGACAGGGGGAAATTCACCCCTCCACTTT	CASSDWTGGNSPLHF
-	TRBV4-3	TRBJ1-5	-	TGCGCCAGCAGCCAAGAGGGTAGGGGGCCCCAGCATTTT	CASSQEGRGPQHF
once	TRBV10-2	TRBJ2-7	TRBD2	TGCGCCAGCAGTCGAGGACTAGCGGGGAGCTACGAGCAGTACTTC	CASSRGLAGSYEQYF
once	TRBV7-2	TRBJ2-5	-	TGTGCCAGCAGCCGGCCTAGGGGATTTGGGGTAGAAGAGACCCAGTACTTC	CASSRPRGFGVEETQYF
-	TRBV7-2	TRBJ2-2	-	TGTGCCAGCAGCCCCAGGACAGGGAGGGAGACCGGGGAGCTGTTTTTT	CASSPRTGRETGELFF
-	TRBV30	TRBJ2-5	-	TGTGCCTGGAGTGAAGTAGCTGAGACCCAGTACTTC	CAWSEVAETQYF
once	TRBV19	TRBJ2-7	-	TGTGCCAGTAGTCGGGAGGGACAGCATCCCTACGAGCAGTACTTC	CASSREGQHPYEQYF
-	TRBV23-1	TRBJ1-2	-	TGCGCCAGCAGTCAAGTCACCGGGGGCTATGGCTACACCTTC	CASSQVTGGYGYTF
-	TRBV9	TRBJ2-4	TRBD1	TGTGCCAGCAGCGTGACAGGGAACATTCAGTACTTC	CASSVTGNIQYF
-	TRBV25-1	TRBJ2-3	-	TGTGCCCAACAGGGAACAGATACGCAGTATTTT	CAQQGTDTQYF
-	TRBV7-2	TRBJ1-1	TRBD1	TGTGCCAGCAGCTTAGCACAGGGGAGTTGGACTGAAGCTTTCTTT	CASSLAQGSWTEAFF
-	TRBV7-2	TRBJ1-3	-	TGTGCCAGCAGCTCCCATTCGACAGGCTCTGGAAACACCATATATTTT	CASSSHSTGSGNTIYF
medium-sized	TRBV2	TRBJ1-5	TRBD1	TGTGCCAGCAGTGCCGGACAGGCTGACAATCAGCCCCAGCATTTT	CASSAGQADNQPQHF
-	TRBV27	TRBJ1-1	TRBD1	TGTGCCAGCAGGGGGACAGCTTACACTGAAGCTTTCTTT	CASRGTAYTEAFF
-	TRBV7-6	TRBJ2-7	TRBD1	TGTGCCAGCAGCTCAAGGACAGGGATCGAGCAGTACTTC	CASSSRTGIEQYF
-	TRBV19	TRBJ1-5	TRBD1	TGTGCCAGTAGTGAACAATCCGGGACAGGGTACAATCAGCCCCAGCATTTT	CASSEQSGTGYNQPQHF
-	TRBV4-2	TRBJ1-1	TRBD1	TGTGCCAGCAGCCAAACAGGGGCCCAGAACACTGAAGCTTTCTTT	CASSQTGAQNTEAFF
-	TRBV6-6	TRBJ2-7	TRBD1	TGTGCCAGTGCGACAGGGGCGGGAAAAGGCTCCTACGAGCAGTACTTC	CASATGAGKGSYEQYF